Shown below are 27 T cell receptor beta chains from a single sample sequenced in a study of blood T cell repertoires in COVID-19. Libraries were prepared by immunoSEQ multiplex PCR; TCRdb keeps only in-frame clonotypes and omits some of them. Here the sample spans roughly 250,000 clones, roughly 90% being singletons. Sequencing was done on a sample of peripheral blood. The receptor source for this set is a woman aged 40 to 55 who had recovered from COVID-19.

The chain combines TRBV5-1 with TRBJ1-3; D is possibly TRBD1 (5 bases). V was clipped by 0 bases and J by 1 base, with 23 bases between them. Germline loops: CDR1 SGHRS, CDR2 YFSETQ. This CDR3 comprises 20 residues. CDR3 bases: TGCGCCAGCAGCTTGGGCCTCGGCGGGACCGCCTTGAGTTCTGGAAACACCATATATTTT. Protein sequence: CASSLGLGGTALSSGNTIYF.

J is TRBJ1-4 and V is TRBV4-3; weak D call: TRBD1 (5 bases). Germline-derived CDR1 and CDR2 are LGHNA and YSLEER. CDR3 length: 17 amino acids. Trimming pared 0 bases from V and 0 bases from J, leaving 11 bases between. CDR3 loop: CASSQDPPGSTNEKLFF. In DNA form, the CDR3 reads TGCGCCAGCAGCCAAGACCCCCCAGGGTCAACTAATGAAAAACTGTTTTTT.

V gene TRBV5-1 combines with J gene TRBJ1-4; TRBD1 aligns across 11 bases. CDR3 length: 15 residues. The V gene's germline CDR1 is SGHRS and CDR2 YFSETQ. J lost 7 bases, V lost 4 bases, and 6 bases had no gene match. CDR3 residues: CASSPGQGAVEKLFF. The CDR3 coding sequence is TGCGCCAGCAGCCCTGGACAGGGGGCGGTTGAAAAACTGTTTTTT. Supplemented by reference TRBV5-1 and TRBJ1-4, the full variable domain reads KAGVTQTPRYLIKTRGQQVTLSCSPISGHRSVSWYQQTPGQGLQFLFEYFSETQRNKGNFPGRFSGRQFSNSRSEMNVSTLELGDSALYLCASSPGQGAVEKLFFGSGTQLSVL.

J is TRBJ1-3 and V is TRBV4-1; D is undetermined. This CDR3 contains 13 residues. Deletions cut 6 bases from V and 1 base from J, with 7 bases between. The germline V gene has CDR1 MGHRA and CDR2 YSYEKL. CDR3 loop: CASSRQSGNTIYF. The CDR3 coding sequence is TGCGCCAGCAGTCGACAATCTGGAAACACCATATATTTT.

This clone was seen only once. V usage is TRBV6-2 or TRBV6-3 and J usage is TRBJ1-1; no clear D. This CDR3 is 13 amino acids long. Germline CDR1 MNHEY, CDR2 SVGEGT. The V gene lost 2 bases and the J gene lost 6 bases, with 10 bases spanning the gap. The chain's CDR3 is CASSYDYGAEAFF. The CDR3 DNA reads TGTGCCAGCAGTTACGACTACGGGGCTGAAGCTTTCTTT.

The J gene is TRBJ1-1, the V gene TRBV5-1; maybe TRBD1 (6 bases). Germline values: CDR1 SGHRS, CDR2 YFSETQ. Trimming took off 2 bases at V and 3 bases at J, with 11 bases between the two ends. The CDR3 consists of 14 residues. The CDR3: CASSFGGPYTEAFF. CDR3 sequence (DNA): TGCGCCAGCAGCTTCGGGGGGCCGTACACTGAAGCTTTCTTT. Combining the CDR3 with reference TRBV5-1 and TRBJ1-1 gives the whole variable domain KAGVTQTPRYLIKTRGQQVTLSCSPISGHRSVSWYQQTPGQGLQFLFEYFSETQRNKGNFPGRFSGRQFSNSRSEMNVSTLELGDSALYLCASSFGGPYTEAFFGQGTRLTVV.

This clone was observed a single time. This sequence joins TRBV29-1 and TRBJ1-2; TRBD1 agrees at 10 bases. The V and J ends lost 4 bases and 0 bases, in that order; junction bases with no gene match: 8. The CDR3 runs 16 residues. Germline V gene data show CDR1 as SQVTM and CDR2 as ANQGSEA. CDR3 DNA: TGCAGCGTTGCTGGGGACAGGGGATCCGCTAACTATGGCTACACCTTC. Protein: CSVAGDRGSANYGYTF.

The chain is built from TRBV25-1 and TRBJ2-7, with D perhaps matching TRBD2 (6 bases). V dropped 1 base and J dropped 4 bases, with 11 bases sitting between them. In germline, CDR1 is MGHDK, CDR2 SYGVNS. The CDR3 has 14 amino acids. CDR3 coding DNA: TGTGCCAGCAGTGAATCGGGGAGGTTTTACGAGCAGTACTTC. It codes for CASSESGRFYEQYF.

This sequence joins TRBV6-6 and TRBJ1-5, with 10 positions matching TRBD1. The CDR3 has 16 residues. Germline CDR1 is MNHNY and CDR2 is SVGAGI (reference sequence). V lost 5 bases, J lost 1 base, and 5 bases stayed unmatched. Here the CDR3 reads CASSQGQGLSNQPQHF. In nucleotides, the CDR3 is TGTGCCAGCAGTCAGGGACAGGGGTTAAGCAATCAGCCCCAGCATTTT.

The rearrangement uses TRBV5-1 and TRBJ2-3; D is unclear. Germline CDR1 is SGHRS and CDR2 is YFSETQ. With 0 bases removed from V and 6 bases from J, the gap between germline ends came to 8 bases. This CDR3 comprises 13 residues. CDR3 amino acids: CASSLAPSDTQYF. CDR3 coding DNA: TGCGCCAGCAGCTTGGCCCCGTCTGATACGCAGTATTTT.

This clone was seen just once. The chain carries TRBV5-1 and TRBJ1-2; no clear D gene. V was pared by 3 bases and J by 2 bases, with 14 bases between. Germline CDR1 SGHRS, CDR2 YFSETQ. The CDR3 consists of 15 residues. CDR3 sequence reads: CASSSNGVPNYGYTF. The CDR3 DNA reads TGCGCCAGCAGCTCTAACGGGGTGCCCAACTATGGCTACACCTTC.

The gene calls are TRBV30 and TRBJ1-4, with 10 bases identical to TRBD1. Germline assignment: CDR1 GTSNPN and CDR2 SVGIG (reference sequence). The CDR3 loop spans 14 amino acids. The V and J ends lost 1 base and 7 bases, in that order; junction bases with no gene match: 3. CDR3 coding DNA: TGTGCCTGGAGTGGACAGGGGGCTTTTGAAAAACTGTTTTTT. Translating gives CAWSGQGAFEKLFF.

The count of this clone is one. The chain recombines TRBV10-3 with TRBJ2-5; 14 bases match TRBD2. V shed 8 bases and J 0 bases; nucleotides not matched to a gene: 11. Germline V CDR1 and CDR2: ENHRY, SYGVKD. The CDR3 consists of 18 residues. CDR3 amino acids: CAIGKGLAGAHNQETQYF. In nucleotides, the CDR3 is TGTGCCATCGGAAAGGGACTAGCGGGAGCCCATAACCAAGAGACCCAGTACTTC.

The chain employs TRBV6-4 and TRBJ2-1, with 7 positions matching TRBD2. The V gene's germline CDR1 is MRHNA and CDR2 SNTAGT. The CDR3 runs to 15 residues. The junction had 4 bases not matched to a gene; V was cut back by 4 bases and J by 1 base. The CDR3 DNA sequence: TGTGCCAGCAGTGTCGAAGCGGGATCCTACAATGAGCAGTTCTTC. Translation: CASSVEAGSYNEQFF.

Only one count was recorded for this clone. The rearrangement joins TRBV20-1 to TRBJ2-7; 10 nucleotides agree with TRBD1. The CDR3 is 13 residues long. The V segment lost 3 bases and the J segment 3 bases; nucleotides outside the gene matches: 2. Germline V lookup: CDR1 DFQATT, CDR2 SNEGSKA (reference sequence). CDR3 amino acids: CSASRDRGYEQYF. The CDR3 bases are TGCAGTGCTAGTCGGGACAGGGGCTACGAGCAGTACTTC.

The chain has TRBV28 and TRBJ1-6; the D is unclear. V shed 7 bases and J shed 8 bases, with 15 bases lying between them. This CDR3 spans 14 amino acids. In germline, CDR1 is MDHEN, CDR2 SYDVKM. The CDR3 protein is CASKYRGIDSPLHF. CDR3 sequence (DNA): TGTGCCAGCAAATACCGGGGAATCGATTCACCCCTCCACTTT.

V is TRBV5-8 and J is TRBJ2-5; D is uncertain. There are 13 residues in the CDR3. CDR1 and CDR2 from the germline V gene are SGHTS and YDEGEE. Trimming pared 2 bases from V and 6 bases from J, leaving 11 bases between. CDR3 in amino acids: CASSLQLPKTQYF. CDR3 in DNA: TGTGCCAGCAGCTTACAACTACCGAAGACCCAGTACTTC.

The rearrangement joins TRBV19 to TRBJ1-2, with no clear D. The V end was cut by 1 base, the J end by 1 base, with 10 bases between. Germline V gives CDR1 LNHDA, CDR2 SQIVND (reference sequence). The CDR3 has 15 residues. The CDR3 reads CASSIVQANNYGYTF. The CDR3 DNA is TGTGCCAGTAGTATAGTCCAGGCAAATAACTATGGCTACACCTTC.

This sequence joins TRBV6-1 and TRBJ2-3, with 12 bases aligning to TRBD2. The V gene's germline CDR1 is MNHNS and CDR2 SASEGT. This CDR3 comprises 16 residues. V was clipped by 4 bases and J by 4 bases; unmatched bases: 6. The CDR3 DNA sequence: TGTGCCAGCAGTGGGCGGACTAGCGGGGTATCAGATACGCAGTATTTT. Translation gives CASSGRTSGVSDTQYF.

This clone was detected a few times. The rearrangement links TRBV15 to TRBJ1-2; D possibly corresponds to TRBD1 (6 bases). V was shortened by 1 base and J by 2 bases, with 11 bases between the two germline ends. Per the germline V gene, CDR1 is LNHNV and CDR2 is YYDKDF (reference sequence). The length of the CDR3 is 15 residues. CDR3 in amino acids: CATSRVQGFNYGYTF. CDR3 coding DNA: TGTGCCACCAGCAGAGTACAGGGCTTCAACTATGGCTACACCTTC.

The CDR3: CASRPDRAFTEAFF. In DNA form, the CDR3 reads TGTGCCAGCAGACCGGACAGGGCATTCACTGAAGCTTTCTTT. The chain joins TRBV11-1 to TRBJ1-1, with TRBD1 identical over 8 bases. This CDR3 contains 14 residues. After removal of 6 bases from V and 4 bases from J, the junction contained 7 bases not matched to a gene. The germline V gene encodes CDR1 SGHAT and CDR2 FQDESV (reference sequence).

This clone has more than one count but fewer than ten. The chain combines TRBV7-2 with TRBJ2-5; unclear D gene. The CDR3 consists of 12 residues. The V gene's germline CDR1 is SGHTA and CDR2 FQGNSA. V lost 0 bases, J lost 6 bases, and 5 bases lay in between. This CDR3 is CASSLALQTQYF. CDR3 nucleotides: TGTGCCAGCAGCTTAGCCCTACAGACCCAGTACTTC.

The chain uses TRBV24-1 and TRBJ2-7; 11 nucleotides align to TRBD1. CDR1 is KGHDR, CDR2 SFDVKD, per germline. Trimming at V came to 3 bases and at J to 7 bases, leaving 13 bases not matched to a gene. The CDR3 length is 17 residues. CDR3 DNA sequence: TGTGCCACCAGTGATAGCCGATACGGACAGGGGGCGCGGGAGCAGTACTTC. Translating it yields CATSDSRYGQGAREQYF.

For this clone: This sample includes further DNA sequences coding for the same CDR3. V is TRBV10-3 and J is TRBJ2-7; D remains ambiguous. Germline CDR1 ENHRY, CDR2 SYGVKD. Trimming removed 3 bases from V and 0 bases from J, with 3 bases in between. The CDR3 covers 12 residues. The CDR3 nucleotides read TGTGCCATCAGTGACAGCTCCTACGAGCAGTACTTC. Its protein is CAISDSSYEQYF.

This chain uses TRBV19 with TRBJ2-1, with D uncertain. The CDR3 length is 15 residues. Germline V lookup: CDR1 LNHDA, CDR2 SQIVND (reference sequence). V was clipped by 4 bases and J by 0 bases, with 10 bases between them. In nucleotides, the CDR3 is TGTGCCAGTAGTAGCAGGCCTACCTCCTACAATGAGCAGTTCTTC. Its translation is CASSSRPTSYNEQFF.

The chain combines TRBV9 with TRBJ1-3; D perhaps matches TRBD1 (6 bases). This CDR3 comprises 15 residues. Germline V gene data show CDR1 as SGDLS and CDR2 as YYNGEE. V was clipped by 3 bases and J by 4 bases, with 14 bases between them. The CDR3 loop reads CASSAGGLLGNTIYF. CDR3 nucleotides: TGTGCCAGCAGCGCCGGGGGGCTCCTAGGAAACACCATATATTTT.

The V and J genes are TRBV4-1 and TRBJ2-2; TRBD1 matches 7 bases. CDR3 length: 17 amino acids. The V gene end was trimmed by 3 bases and the J gene end by 0 bases; junction bases not matched to a gene: 7. Germline CDR1 and CDR2: MGHRA and YSYEKL. The CDR3 region is CASSHPTGTANTGELFF. The CDR3 DNA is TGCGCCAGCAGCCATCCTACCGGGACAGCGAACACCGGGGAGCTGTTTTTT.